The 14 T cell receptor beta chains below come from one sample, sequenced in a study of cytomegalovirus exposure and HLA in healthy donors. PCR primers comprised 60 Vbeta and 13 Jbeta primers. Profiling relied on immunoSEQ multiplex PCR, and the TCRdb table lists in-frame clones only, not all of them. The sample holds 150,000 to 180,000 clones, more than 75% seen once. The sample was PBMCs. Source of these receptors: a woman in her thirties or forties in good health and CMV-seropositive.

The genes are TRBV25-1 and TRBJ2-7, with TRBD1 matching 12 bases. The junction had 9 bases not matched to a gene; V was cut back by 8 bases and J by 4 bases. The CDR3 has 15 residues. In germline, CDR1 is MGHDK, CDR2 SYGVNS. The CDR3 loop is CASSSPGQGAYEQYF. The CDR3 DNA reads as TGTGCCAGCTCTTCTCCGGGACAGGGGGCGTACGAGCAGTACTTC.

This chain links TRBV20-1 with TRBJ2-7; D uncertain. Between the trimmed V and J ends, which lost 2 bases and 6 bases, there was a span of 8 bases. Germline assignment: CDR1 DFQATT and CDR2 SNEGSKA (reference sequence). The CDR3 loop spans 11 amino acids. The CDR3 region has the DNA TGCAGTGCTAGACGAGCTTTCGAGCAGTACTTC. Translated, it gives CSARRAFEQYF.

The CDR3 loop is CATSRDRPIATSGTDTQYF. CDR3 bases: TGTGCCACCAGCAGAGATCGCCCGATTGCGACTAGCGGCACAGATACGCAGTATTTT. The rearrangement links TRBV15 to TRBJ2-3; 8 bases agree with TRBD2. Germline V gene data show CDR1 as LNHNV and CDR2 as YYDKDF (reference sequence). Trimming cost V 0 bases and J 1 base; bases outside gene matches: 12. The CDR3 runs 19 residues. The variable domain in full, completed from reference TRBV15 and TRBJ2-3, reads DAMVIQNPRYQVTQFGKPVTLSCSQTLNHNVMYWYQQKSSQAPKLLFHYYDKDFNNEADTPDNFQSRRPNTSFCFLDIRSPGLGDTAMYLCATSRDRPIATSGTDTQYFGPGTRLTVL.

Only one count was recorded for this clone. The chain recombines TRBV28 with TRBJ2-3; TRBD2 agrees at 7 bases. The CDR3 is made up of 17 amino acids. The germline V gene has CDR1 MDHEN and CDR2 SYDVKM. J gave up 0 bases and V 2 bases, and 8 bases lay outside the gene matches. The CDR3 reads CASSLSLSGASTDTQYF. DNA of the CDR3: TGTGCCAGCAGTTTAAGTCTAAGCGGGGCTAGCACAGATACGCAGTATTTT.

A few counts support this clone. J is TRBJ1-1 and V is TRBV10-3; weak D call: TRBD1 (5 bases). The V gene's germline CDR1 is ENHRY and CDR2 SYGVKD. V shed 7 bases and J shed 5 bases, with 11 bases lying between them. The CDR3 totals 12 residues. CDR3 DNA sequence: TGTGCCATCACGGGGGGAGGTACTGAAGCTTTCTTT. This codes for CAITGGGTEAFF.

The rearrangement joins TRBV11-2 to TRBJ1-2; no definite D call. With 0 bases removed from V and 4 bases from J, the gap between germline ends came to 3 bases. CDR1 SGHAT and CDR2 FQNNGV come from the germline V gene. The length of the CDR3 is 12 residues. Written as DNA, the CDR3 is TGTGCCAGCAGCTTAGACTCCTATGGCTACACCTTC. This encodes CASSLDSYGYTF.

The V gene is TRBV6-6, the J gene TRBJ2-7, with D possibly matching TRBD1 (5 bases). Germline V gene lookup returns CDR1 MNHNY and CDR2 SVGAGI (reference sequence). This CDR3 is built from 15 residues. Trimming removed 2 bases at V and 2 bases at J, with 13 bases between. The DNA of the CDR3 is TGTGCCAGCAGTTACCTGGCAGGGTCCGCCTACGAGCAGTACTTC. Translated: CASSYLAGSAYEQYF.

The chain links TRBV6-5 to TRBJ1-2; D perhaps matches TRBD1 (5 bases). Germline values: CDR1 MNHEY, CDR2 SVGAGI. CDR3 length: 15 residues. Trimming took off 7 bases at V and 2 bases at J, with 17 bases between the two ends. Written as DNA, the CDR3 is TGTGCCAGCAAGGCAGGAGGGGTAGGGAACTATGGCTACACCTTC. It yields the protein CASKAGGVGNYGYTF.

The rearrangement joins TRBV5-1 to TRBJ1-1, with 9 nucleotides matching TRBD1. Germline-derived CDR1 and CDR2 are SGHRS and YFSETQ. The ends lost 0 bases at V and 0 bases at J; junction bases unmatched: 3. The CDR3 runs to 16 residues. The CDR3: CASSLEGTGMNTEAFF. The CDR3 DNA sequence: TGCGCCAGCAGCTTGGAAGGGACAGGGATGAACACTGAAGCTTTCTTT.

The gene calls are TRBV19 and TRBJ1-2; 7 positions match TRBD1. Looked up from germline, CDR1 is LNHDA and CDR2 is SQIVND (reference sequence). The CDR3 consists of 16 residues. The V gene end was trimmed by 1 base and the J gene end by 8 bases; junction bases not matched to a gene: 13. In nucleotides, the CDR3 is TGTGCCAGTAGTATAGCGGAGGTTCGACAGGGTAACGGCTACACCTTC. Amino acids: CASSIAEVRQGNGYTF.

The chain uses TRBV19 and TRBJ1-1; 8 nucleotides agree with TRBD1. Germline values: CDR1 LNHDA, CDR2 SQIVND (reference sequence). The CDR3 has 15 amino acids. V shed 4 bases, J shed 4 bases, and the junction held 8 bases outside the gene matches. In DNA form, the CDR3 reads TGTGCCAGTAGTAAAGGACAGGGTATGATCACTGAAGCTTTCTTT. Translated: CASSKGQGMITEAFF.

The CDR3 spells CASSPVPGNTIYF. The DNA of the CDR3 is TGTGCCAGCAGCCCCGTTCCTGGAAACACCATATATTTT. This chain connects TRBV6-1 to TRBJ1-3; D is undetermined. Per germline, CDR1 MNHNS and CDR2 SASEGT. This CDR3 is built from 13 residues. The V end was cut by 6 bases, the J end by 2 bases, with 8 bases between.

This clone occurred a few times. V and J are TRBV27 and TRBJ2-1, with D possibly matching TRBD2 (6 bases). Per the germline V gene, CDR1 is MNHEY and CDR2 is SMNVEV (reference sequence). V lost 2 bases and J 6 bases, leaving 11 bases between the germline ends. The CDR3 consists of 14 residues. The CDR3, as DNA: TGTGCCAGCAGTTTACGGGGACTGCGCAATGAGCAGTTCTTC. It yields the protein CASSLRGLRNEQFF.

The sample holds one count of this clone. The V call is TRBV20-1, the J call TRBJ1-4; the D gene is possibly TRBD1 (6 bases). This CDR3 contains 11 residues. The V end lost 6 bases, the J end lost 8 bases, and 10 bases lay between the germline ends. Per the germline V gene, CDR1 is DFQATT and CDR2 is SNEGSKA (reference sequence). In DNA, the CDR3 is TGCAGTGCAAGGACAGACGAAAAACTGTTTTTT. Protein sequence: CSARTDEKLFF.